The 29 T cell receptor beta chains below come from one sample, sequenced in a study of CD8 T cells in Susac syndrome. The authors reverse transcribed roughly 0.5 to 1 ug RNA with random hexamers. TCRdb re-derived calls from the immunoSEQ multiplex PCR reads in MiXCR, one entry per CDR3 protein. The repertoire has about 140,000 distinct CDR3 sequences, roughly 94% of them found once; the top ten carry about 0.14%. Sequencing was performed on CD4+ T cells from PBMCs. These receptors came from a human donor with Susac syndrome.

V gene TRBV20-1 combines with J gene TRBJ1-4, with D perhaps matching TRBD1 (6 bases). The V gene's germline CDR1 is DFQATT and CDR2 SNEGSKA (reference sequence). Trimming took off 0 bases at V and 4 bases at J, with 18 bases between the two ends. The CDR3 spans 17 residues. CDR3 loop: CSARDLRRGGGNEKLFF. In DNA form, the CDR3 reads TGCAGTGCTAGAGATCTCCGAAGGGGGGGTGGTAATGAAAAACTGTTTTTT.

The chain links TRBV25-1 to TRBJ2-3, with 8 bases lining up with TRBD1. CDR1 and CDR2 (germline): MGHDK, SYGVNS. The CDR3 is made up of 16 amino acids. V lost 2 bases, J lost 3 bases, and 7 bases stayed unmatched. This chain's CDR3 is CASSEPRQGRTDTQYF. CDR3 nucleotide sequence: TGTGCCAGCAGTGAACCCCGACAGGGGAGGACAGATACGCAGTATTTT. The complete variable domain, with remaining parts taken from reference TRBV25-1 and TRBJ2-3, reads EADIYQTPRYLVIGTGKKITLECSQTMGHDKMYWYQQDPGMELHLIHYSYGVNSTEKGDLSSESTVSRIRTEHFPLTLESARPSHTSQYLCASSEPRQGRTDTQYFGPGTRLTVL.

This chain joins TRBV30 and TRBJ1-4; D may be TRBD1 (6 bases). Germline V gene data show CDR1 as GTSNPN and CDR2 as SVGIG (reference sequence). The CDR3 is made up of 13 amino acids. V gave up 3 bases and J gave up 4 bases, with 9 bases separating them. The CDR3 DNA sequence: TGTGCCTGGAGCGGACAGAGTAATGAAAAACTGTTTTTT. It yields the protein CAWSGQSNEKLFF. Full variable domain (outside the CDR3, taken from reference TRBV30 and TRBJ1-4): SQTIHQWPATLVQPVGSPLSLECTVEGTSNPNLYWYRQAAGRGLQLLFYSVGIGQISSEVPQNLSASRPQDRQFILSSKKLLLSDSGFYLCAWSGQSNEKLFFGSGTQLSVL.

This clonotype appeared a single time. The V call is TRBV4-2, the J call TRBJ2-1, with D tentatively TRBD2 (6 bases). This CDR3 spans 14 amino acids. V dropped 1 base and J dropped 3 bases, with 7 bases sitting between them. Germline values: CDR1 LGHNA, CDR2 YNFKEQ. The CDR3, as DNA: TGTGCCAGCAGCCAAGTGGGACTCTACAATGAGCAGTTCTTC. Protein sequence: CASSQVGLYNEQFF.

The chain is built from TRBV4-1 and TRBJ2-2, with no clear D. This CDR3 has 16 residues. Germline loops: CDR1 MGHRA, CDR2 YSYEKL. V dropped 2 bases and J dropped 5 bases, with 15 bases sitting between them. The CDR3 reads CASSQQPVKPTGELFF. In DNA form, the CDR3 reads TGCGCCAGCAGCCAACAACCGGTTAAACCTACCGGGGAGCTGTTTTTT.

The V and J genes are TRBV20-1 and TRBJ2-1, with 10 positions matching TRBD2. The V segment lost 4 bases and the J segment 9 bases; nucleotides outside the gene matches: 12. Germline CDR1 and CDR2: DFQATT and SNEGSKA (reference sequence). The CDR3 length is 15 residues. CDR3 sequence reads: CSATRSGRARVEQFF. CDR3 nucleotide sequence: TGCAGTGCTACTCGGAGCGGGAGGGCCAGGGTTGAGCAGTTCTTC.

V gene TRBV20-1 combines with J gene TRBJ1-1, with D perhaps matching TRBD1 (6 bases). Germline loops: CDR1 DFQATT, CDR2 SNEGSKA (reference sequence). The V gene lost 2 bases and the J gene lost 5 bases, with 15 bases spanning the gap. The CDR3 loop spans 14 amino acids. CDR3 residues: CSARLRGGWTEAFF. CDR3 coding DNA: TGCAGTGCTAGATTGAGGGGGGGTTGGACTGAAGCTTTCTTT.

This clonotype was counted a single time. V gene TRBV30 combines with J gene TRBJ1-1; 7 nucleotides agree with TRBD1. Germline values: CDR1 GTSNPN, CDR2 SVGIG (reference sequence). V shed 2 bases and J 5 bases; nucleotides not matched to a gene: 5. The CDR3 runs to 13 residues. CDR3 residues: CAWSSDRETEAFF. The CDR3 DNA follows: TGTGCCTGGAGTTCAGACAGGGAAACTGAAGCTTTCTTT.

The rearrangement uses TRBV9 and TRBJ2-2, with no clear D. This CDR3 has 14 residues. With 5 bases removed from V and 3 bases from J, the gap between germline ends came to 11 bases. The germline V gene encodes CDR1 SGDLS and CDR2 YYNGEE. Here the CDR3 DNA reads TGTGCCAGCAGTGTGGACGGAGACACCGGGGAGCTGTTTTTT. It is translated as CASSVDGDTGELFF.

V and J are TRBV15 and TRBJ2-7; 9 bases map to TRBD1. CDR3 length: 15 amino acids. With V trimmed by 1 base and J by 2 bases, 3 bases remained unmatched. Germline V gives CDR1 LNHNV, CDR2 YYDKDF (reference sequence). The CDR3 DNA reads as TGTGCCACCAGCAGAGGAAGGGACAGGGCCTACGAGCAGTACTTC. This codes for CATSRGRDRAYEQYF.

The CDR3 nucleotides read TGTGCCAGCAGGCTCACCGGGGAGCTGTTTTTT. The encoded protein is CASRLTGELFF. The chain recombines TRBV12-3 or TRBV12-4 with TRBJ2-2; D ambiguous. V was cut by 6 bases and J by 4 bases, with 3 bases left in between. This CDR3 region has 11 residues.

V gene TRBV4-3 combines with J gene TRBJ1-2, with D perhaps matching TRBD1 (5 bases). There are 15 residues in the CDR3. Trimming pared 0 bases from V and 4 bases from J, leaving 12 bases between. The germline gives CDR1 LGHNA, CDR2 YSLEER. CDR3 in DNA: TGCGCCAGCAGCCAAGATGGGGCCAGGGCCTATGGCTACACCTTC. It encodes CASSQDGARAYGYTF.

A word on this clonotype: An end of the junction differs from the germline gene, which may be a read error. This chain joins TRBV30 and TRBJ2-7; the D gene is possibly TRBD1 (6 bases). The CDR3 runs to 13 residues. Germline CDR1 GTSNPN, CDR2 SVGIG (reference sequence). For the CDR3, the DNA is TGTGCCTGGGGACAGAAGGGGGTGAGAGGTGGGCTCTTC. Protein sequence: CAWGQKGVRGGLF.

This sequence joins TRBV30 and TRBJ1-5; no reliable D call. CDR3 length equals 15 residues. The germline gives CDR1 GTSNPN, CDR2 SVGIG (reference sequence). V was shortened by 5 bases and J by 2 bases, with 16 bases between the two germline ends. The CDR3: CAWERGPGGNQPQHF. The CDR3 DNA follows: TGTGCCTGGGAACGAGGCCCGGGAGGCAATCAGCCCCAGCATTTT.

The chain joins TRBV25-1 to TRBJ1-5; D remains unclear. CDR1 and CDR2 from the germline V gene are MGHDK and SYGVNS. This CDR3 contains 12 residues. Trimming took 2 bases from V and 2 from J, leaving 1 base between them. In nucleotides, the CDR3 is TGTGCCAGCAGTGAAGGCAATCAGCCCCAGCATTTT. It translates to CASSEGNQPQHF.

This rearrangement joins TRBV19 to TRBJ2-1; TRBD2 might be the D (7 bases). The ends were cut back, 3 bases at V and 7 bases at J, with 13 bases in the middle. The germline CDR1 and CDR2 sequences are LNHDA and SQIVND (reference sequence). The CDR3 is 14 amino acids. The CDR3 DNA follows: TGTGCCAGTAGTATCTCGGGGGGCGAGAATGAGCAGTTCTTC. Translated, it gives CASSISGGENEQFF.

The rearrangement links TRBV30 to TRBJ2-7; TRBD1 might be the D (6 bases). The germline V gene encodes CDR1 GTSNPN and CDR2 SVGIG (reference sequence). Trimming shortened V by 0 bases and J by 0 bases, and 9 bases separated the two germline ends. The CDR3 has 14 amino acids. The CDR3 reads CAWSVDRTSYEQYF. The CDR3 region has the DNA TGTGCCTGGAGTGTGGACAGAACCTCCTACGAGCAGTACTTC.

The V and J genes are TRBV5-1 and TRBJ2-5, with D uncertain. The CDR3 loop spans 14 amino acids. Trimming took 0 bases from V and 2 from J, leaving 8 bases between them. Germline CDR1 is SGHRS and CDR2 is YFSETQ. The CDR3 protein is CASSLEGRQETQYF. The CDR3 region has the DNA TGCGCCAGCAGCTTGGAAGGCAGACAAGAGACCCAGTACTTC.

The V and J genes are TRBV2 and TRBJ1-1; weak D call: TRBD1 (5 bases). This CDR3 comprises 13 residues. Germline-derived CDR1 and CDR2 are SNHLY and FYNNEI. Trimming pared 10 bases from V and 4 bases from J, leaving 16 bases between. The CDR3 region has the DNA TGTGCCACCCTTCCGGCAGGGATCACTGAAGCTTTCTTT. This gives the protein CATLPAGITEAFF.

The chain is built from TRBV20-1 and TRBJ1-5; D may be TRBD1 (5 bases). The CDR3 covers 13 residues. The germline CDR1 and CDR2 sequences are DFQATT and SNEGSKA (reference sequence). Trimming left V 4 bases short and J 4 bases short, with 11 bases between. The CDR3 region has the DNA TGCAGTGCTATTGACAGTGCAAATCAGCCCCAGCATTTT. Translated, it gives CSAIDSANQPQHF.

The V call is TRBV19, the J call TRBJ2-1, with D hard to call. CDR1 LNHDA and CDR2 SQIVND come from the germline V gene (reference sequence). This CDR3 is built from 8 residues. V was shortened by 9 bases and J by 15 bases, with 9 bases between the two germline ends. CDR3 coding DNA: TGTGCCAGATCCCCTCCGTTCTTC. Translation: CARSPPFF. The complete variable domain, with remaining parts taken from reference TRBV19 and TRBJ2-1, reads DGGITQSPKYLFRKEGQNVTLSCEQNLNHDAMYWYRQDPGQGLRLIYYSQIVNDFQKGDIAEGYSVSREKKESFPLTVTSAQKNPTAFYLCARSPPFFGPGTRLTVL.

This chain uses TRBV7-2 with TRBJ1-5, with D perhaps TRBD1 (5 bases). Germline V gene data show CDR1 as SGHTA and CDR2 as FQGNSA. The V end was cut by 4 bases, the J end by 7 bases, with 11 bases between. This CDR3 is built from 13 residues. The CDR3 DNA sequence: TGTGCCAGCAGCTCACCCGGGGCCCAGCCCCAGCATTTT. Its protein is CASSSPGAQPQHF.

CDR3 loop: CSALQRTGLAFF. The DNA for the CDR3 is TGCAGTGCTCTCCAGCGGACGGGGCTAGCTTTCTTT. The V and J genes are TRBV20-1 and TRBJ1-1, with D possibly being TRBD1 (5 bases). This CDR3 is built from 12 residues. Germline lookup yields CDR1 DFQATT and CDR2 SNEGSKA (reference sequence). V lost 5 bases to trimming and J lost 10 bases, with 17 bases between them.

The chain links TRBV6-5 to TRBJ1-5; TRBD1 matches at 7 bases. The CDR3 contains 13 residues. Germline CDR1 MNHEY, CDR2 SVGAGI. V shed 5 bases and J 8 bases; nucleotides not matched to a gene: 6. The CDR3 DNA reads TGTGCCAGCAGTCGGAACAGGGGCGAGCCCCAGCATTTT. Amino acid sequence: CASSRNRGEPQHF.

The chain couples TRBV3-1 to TRBJ2-7, with D hard to call. Germline-derived CDR1 and CDR2 are LGHDT and YNNKEL (reference sequence). The germline V and J ends were trimmed by 3 bases and 3 bases, with 9 bases remaining between them. This CDR3 comprises 13 residues. In DNA, the CDR3 is TGTGCCAGCAGCCAGAGTCCGGTCTACGAGCAGTACTTC. Its translation is CASSQSPVYEQYF.

The chain uses TRBV20-1 and TRBJ2-3; 7 bases are shared with TRBD1. The junction had 10 bases not matched to a gene; V was cut back by 0 bases and J by 4 bases. CDR1 is DFQATT, CDR2 SNEGSKA, per germline (reference sequence). CDR3 length equals 16 residues. The CDR3 loop is CSARDSGGWGADTQYF. In DNA form, the CDR3 reads TGCAGTGCTAGAGATTCAGGGGGTTGGGGCGCAGATACGCAGTATTTT.

The chain combines TRBV9 with TRBJ2-7; D may be TRBD1 (6 bases). CDR3 length equals 15 residues. The V end lost 3 bases, the J end lost 3 bases, and 16 bases lay between the germline ends. CDR1 SGDLS and CDR2 YYNGEE come from the germline V gene. CDR3 coding DNA: TGTGCCAGCAGCGAGACCGGGACACCGGACTACGAGCAGTACTTC. Translating gives CASSETGTPDYEQYF.

CDR3 bases: TGTGCCACCAGCAGAGAAGAGGGCCCCTACGAGCAGTACTTC. Encoded protein: CATSREEGPYEQYF. This chain connects TRBV15 to TRBJ2-7; possibly TRBD2 for D (5 bases). Germline V lookup: CDR1 LNHNV, CDR2 YYDKDF (reference sequence). Deletions cut 0 bases from V and 2 bases from J, with 8 bases between. The CDR3 contains 14 residues.

The V gene is TRBV4-2, the J gene TRBJ2-1; 7 bases agree with TRBD2. The germline CDR1 and CDR2 sequences are LGHNA and YNFKEQ. The trim removed 0 bases at V and 4 bases at J, leaving 6 bases unmatched. The CDR3 is made up of 16 amino acids. The CDR3 is CASSQDASGVYNEQFF. CDR3 nucleotides: TGTGCCAGCAGCCAAGATGCGAGCGGGGTATACAATGAGCAGTTCTTC.